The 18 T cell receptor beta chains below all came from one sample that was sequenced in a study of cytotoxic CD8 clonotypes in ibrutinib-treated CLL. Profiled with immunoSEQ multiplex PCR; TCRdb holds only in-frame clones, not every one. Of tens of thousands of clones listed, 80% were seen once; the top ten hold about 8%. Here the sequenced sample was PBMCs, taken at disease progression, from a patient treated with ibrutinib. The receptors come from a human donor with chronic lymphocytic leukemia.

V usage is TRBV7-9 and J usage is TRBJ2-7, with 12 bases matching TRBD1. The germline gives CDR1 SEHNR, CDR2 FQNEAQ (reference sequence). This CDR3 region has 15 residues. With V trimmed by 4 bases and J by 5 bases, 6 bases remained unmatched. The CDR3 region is CASSSRDRGPHEQYF. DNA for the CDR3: TGTGCCAGCAGCTCCCGGGACAGGGGGCCCCACGAGCAGTACTTC.

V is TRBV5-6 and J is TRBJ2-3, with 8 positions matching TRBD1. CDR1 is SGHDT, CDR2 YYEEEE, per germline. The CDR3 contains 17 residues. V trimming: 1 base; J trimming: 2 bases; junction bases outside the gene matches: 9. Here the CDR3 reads CASSLRLTGDSTDTQYF. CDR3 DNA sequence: TGTGCCAGCAGCTTGCGACTGACAGGGGACTCCACAGATACGCAGTATTTT.

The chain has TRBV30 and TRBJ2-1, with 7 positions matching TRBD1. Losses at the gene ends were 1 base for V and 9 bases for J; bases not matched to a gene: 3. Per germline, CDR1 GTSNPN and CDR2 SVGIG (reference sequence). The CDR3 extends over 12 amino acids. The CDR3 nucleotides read TGTGCCTGGAGTGCGACAGGGAGTGAGCAGTTCTTC. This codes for CAWSATGSEQFF.

CDR3 in DNA: TGTGCCAGTAGTATGGGACTGAACGCCGACTACGAGCAGTACTTC. This encodes CASSMGLNADYEQYF. The chain links TRBV19 to TRBJ2-7; possible D gene TRBD2, 6 bases. Germline V gives CDR1 LNHDA, CDR2 SQIVND (reference sequence). CDR3 size: 15 residues. Trimming left V 3 bases short and J 3 bases short, with 15 bases between.

CDR3 region: CASSNQTGRDTEAFF. The CDR3 DNA follows: TGTGCCAGCAGCAACCAGACAGGGAGAGACACTGAAGCTTTCTTT. The chain combines TRBV21-1 with TRBJ1-1; the table calls TRBD1, which could not be checked here. TRBV21-1 is an annotated pseudogene. This CDR3 region has 15 residues.

CDR3 region: CASRLSQGSGNTIYF. CDR3 bases: TGCGCCAGCAGACTTTCACAGGGGTCTGGAAACACCATATATTTT. The genes are TRBV4-1 and TRBJ1-3, with 7 bases that match TRBD1. The V gene's germline CDR1 is MGHRA and CDR2 YSYEKL. CDR3 length: 15 amino acids. With V trimmed by 6 bases and J by 1 base, 6 bases remained unmatched.

CDR3 protein: CASSLEGREQFF. The CDR3 DNA reads TGCGCCAGCAGCTTGGAGGGGCGGGAGCAGTTCTTC. The V call is TRBV5-1, the J call TRBJ2-1; tentatively, D is TRBD1 (5 bases). Germline CDR1 is SGHRS and CDR2 is YFSETQ. The V end was cut by 0 bases, the J end by 10 bases, with 8 bases between. This CDR3 contains 12 residues. The whole variable domain, filled in from reference TRBV5-1 and TRBJ2-1, reads KAGVTQTPRYLIKTRGQQVTLSCSPISGHRSVSWYQQTPGQGLQFLFEYFSETQRNKGNFPGRFSGRQFSNSRSEMNVSTLELGDSALYLCASSLEGREQFFGPGTRLTVL.

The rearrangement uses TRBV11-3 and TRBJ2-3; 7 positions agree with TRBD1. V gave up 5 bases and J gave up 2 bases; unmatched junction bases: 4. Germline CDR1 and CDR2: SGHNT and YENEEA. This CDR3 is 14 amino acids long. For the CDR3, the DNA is TGTGCCAGCAGCGAAGGACAGGTCACAGATACGCAGTATTTT. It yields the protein CASSEGQVTDTQYF.

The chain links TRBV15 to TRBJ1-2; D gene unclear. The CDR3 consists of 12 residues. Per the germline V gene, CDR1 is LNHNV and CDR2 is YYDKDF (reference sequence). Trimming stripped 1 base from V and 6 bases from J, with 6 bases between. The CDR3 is CATSRGQNGYTF. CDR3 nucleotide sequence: TGTGCCACCAGCAGAGGGCAAAATGGCTACACCTTC.

The CDR3 DNA is TGTGCCAGCAGCTTATCGGGGGGTCCCCAGTACTTC. It specifies CASSLSGGPQYF. The chain links TRBV7-7 to TRBJ2-5; 7 bases agree with TRBD2. The CDR3 consists of 12 residues. Looked up from germline, CDR1 is SSHAT and CDR2 is FNYEAQ (reference sequence). V was clipped by 2 bases and J by 9 bases; unmatched bases: 3.

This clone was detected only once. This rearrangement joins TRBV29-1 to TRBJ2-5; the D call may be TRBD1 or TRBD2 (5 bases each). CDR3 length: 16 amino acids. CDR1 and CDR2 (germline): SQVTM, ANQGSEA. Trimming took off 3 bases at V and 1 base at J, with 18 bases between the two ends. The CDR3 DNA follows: TGCAGCGTTGACACGGGACCGAAAGCTCTCCAAGAGACCCAGTACTTC. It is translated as CSVDTGPKALQETQYF.

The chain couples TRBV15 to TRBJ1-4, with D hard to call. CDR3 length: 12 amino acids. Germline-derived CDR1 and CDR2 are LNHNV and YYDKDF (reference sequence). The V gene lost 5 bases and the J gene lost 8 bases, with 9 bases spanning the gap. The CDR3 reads CATSGTGEKLFF. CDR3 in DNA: TGTGCCACCAGCGGTACCGGGGAAAAACTGTTTTTT.

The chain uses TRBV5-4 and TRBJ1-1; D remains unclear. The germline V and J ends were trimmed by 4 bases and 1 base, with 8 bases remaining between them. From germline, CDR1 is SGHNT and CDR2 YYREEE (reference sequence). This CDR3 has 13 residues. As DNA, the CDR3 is TGTGCCAGCAGCCCCCGGGCGAACACTGAAGCTTTCTTT. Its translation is CASSPRANTEAFF.

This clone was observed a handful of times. CDR3 sequence: CASSIGRSNEKLFF. In DNA, the CDR3 is TGCGCCAGCTCGATTGGACGGAGCAATGAAAAACTGTTTTTT. This chain links TRBV5-1 with TRBJ1-4; D not certain. Germline values: CDR1 SGHRS, CDR2 YFSETQ. CDR3 length equals 14 residues. V lost 7 bases, J lost 5 bases, and 15 bases lay in between.

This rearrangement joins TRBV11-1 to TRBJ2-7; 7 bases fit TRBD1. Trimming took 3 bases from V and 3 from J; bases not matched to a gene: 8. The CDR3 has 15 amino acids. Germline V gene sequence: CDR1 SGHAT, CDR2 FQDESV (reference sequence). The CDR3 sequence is CASSLGLGTVYEQYF. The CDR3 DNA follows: TGTGCCAGCAGCTTGGGGCTTGGGACAGTCTACGAGCAGTACTTC. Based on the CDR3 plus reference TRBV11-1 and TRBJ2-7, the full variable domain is EAEVAQSPRYKITEKSQAVAFWCDPISGHATLYWYRQILGQGPELLVQFQDESVVDDSQLPKDRFSAERLKGVDSTLKIQPAELGDSAMYLCASSLGLGTVYEQYFGPGTRLTVT.

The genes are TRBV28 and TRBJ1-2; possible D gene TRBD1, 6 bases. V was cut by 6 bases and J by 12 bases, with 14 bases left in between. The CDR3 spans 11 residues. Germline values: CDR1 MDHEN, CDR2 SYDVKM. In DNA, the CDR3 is TGTGCCAGCAGGCAAACAGGGTATAACACCTTC. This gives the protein CASRQTGYNTF.

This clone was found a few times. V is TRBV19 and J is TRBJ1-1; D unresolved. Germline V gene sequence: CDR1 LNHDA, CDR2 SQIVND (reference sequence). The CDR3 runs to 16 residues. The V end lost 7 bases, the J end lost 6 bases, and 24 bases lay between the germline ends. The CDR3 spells CASTFTAASGVAEAFF. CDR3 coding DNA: TGTGCCAGTACGTTCACAGCGGCTTCGGGCGTCGCTGAAGCTTTCTTT. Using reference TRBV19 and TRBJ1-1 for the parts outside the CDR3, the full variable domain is DGGITQSPKYLFRKEGQNVTLSCEQNLNHDAMYWYRQDPGQGLRLIYYSQIVNDFQKGDIAEGYSVSREKKESFPLTVTSAQKNPTAFYLCASTFTAASGVAEAFFGQGTRLTVV.

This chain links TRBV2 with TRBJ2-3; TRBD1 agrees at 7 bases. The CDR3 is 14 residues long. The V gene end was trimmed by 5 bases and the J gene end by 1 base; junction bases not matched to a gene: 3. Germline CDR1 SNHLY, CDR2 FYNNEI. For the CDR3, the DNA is TGTGCCAGCAGTCGACAGGGCCGCACAGATACGCAGTATTTT. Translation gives CASSRQGRTDTQYF.